This TCR beta chain was retrieved from a study of shared clonotypes between healthy human individuals. Per germline, CDR1 SGHAT and CDR2 FQNNGV. This CDR3 is 16 amino acids long. V was clipped by 2 bases and J by 4 bases, with 16 bases between them. The repertoire was sequenced with immunoSEQ multiplex PCR; TCRdb's copy has only in-frame clones and lacks some. The sample contains roughly 1,600,000 clones, less than 99% of which appear only once. A remark on this clone: Its antigen is currently unknown.

Study results and caveats: Donor clonotype sharing was expected to depend on sequencing depth. Naive subsets typically showed greater estimated richness than memory subsets.

Source material: naive CD4+ T cells sorted from blood. The sample's subset: CD45RA+ positively selected. This receptor was obtained from a man aged 25 to 40 in good health. The V and J genes are TRBV11-2 and TRBJ2-3; possibly TRBD2 for D (6 bases). CDR3 sequence reads: CASSLSLGRYSDTQYF. The CDR3 bases are TGTGCCAGCAGCTTATCCCTGGGGAGGTATTCAGATACGCAGTATTTT.